This T cell receptor beta chain was found in a study of control samples from healthy donors and cancer patients. With V trimmed by 6 bases and J by 7 bases, 11 bases remained unmatched. The CDR3 contains 14 residues. Germline CDR1 and CDR2: SQVTM and ANQGSEA. Profiled with immunoSEQ multiplex PCR; TCRdb holds only in-frame clones, not every one. The sample includes some 150,000 clones, 90% to 95% seen only once; the top ten take about 12%. The chain joins TRBV29-1 to TRBJ2-7; TRBD2 agrees at 11 bases. The TCR sequence derives from a man in his forties in good health. The specimen sequenced was blood. The CDR3 DNA reads TGCAGCGTCTGCATAGCGGGAGGGCCGGGGGAGCAGTACTTC. Translation: CSVCIAGGPGEQYF.